The source of this T cell receptor (beta chain) is a study of T cell responses to AZD1222 COVID-19 vaccine. The table came from immunoSEQ multiplex PCR; TCRdb's copy has only in-frame clones and leaves some out. The profile shows 110,000 to 150,000 clones, approximately 90% of them singletons. J was trimmed by 5 bases and V by 9 bases; bases with no gene match: 6. Germline CDR1 reads KGHDR; CDR2 reads SFDVKD. The length of the CDR3 is 14 residues. Regarding this clone: Antigen unknown.

The study's findings and limits: Recipients of two AZD1222 doses showed rising Spike-specific TCR breadth and depth. At baseline, seropositivity was found in only a handful of AZD1222 recipients.

The origin of this receptor is an adult in good health. The chain has TRBV24-1 and TRBJ2-5; 12 bases map to TRBD1. The source material was peripheral blood, sampled on day 0 of AZD1222 vaccination. The CDR3 region has the DNA TGTGCCACCGCCGGGACAGGGGGCTTGGAGACCCAGTACTTC. It codes for CATAGTGGLETQYF.